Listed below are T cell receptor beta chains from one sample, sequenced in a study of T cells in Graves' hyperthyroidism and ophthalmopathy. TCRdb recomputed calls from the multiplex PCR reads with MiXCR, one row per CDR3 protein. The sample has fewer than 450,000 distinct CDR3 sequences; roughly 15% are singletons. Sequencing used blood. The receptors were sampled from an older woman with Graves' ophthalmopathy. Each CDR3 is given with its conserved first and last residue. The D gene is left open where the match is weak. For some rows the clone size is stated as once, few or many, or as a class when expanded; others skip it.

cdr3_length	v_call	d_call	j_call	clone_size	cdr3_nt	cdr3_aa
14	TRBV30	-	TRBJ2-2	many	TGTGCCTGGAGTGGAGGACCGAACACCGGGGAGCTGTTTTTT	CAWSGGPNTGELFF
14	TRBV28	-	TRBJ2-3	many	TGTGCCAGCATCCGACTCGGGGCTGCAGATACGCAGTATTTT	CASIRLGAADTQYF
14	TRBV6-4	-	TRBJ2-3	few	TGTGCCAGCAGTGTTACAGGTTACACAGATACGCAGTATTTT	CASSVTGYTDTQYF
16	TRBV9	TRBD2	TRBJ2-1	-	TGTGCCAGCAGCGACCGGACTAGCGGGACCGGCAATGAGCAGTTCTTC	CASSDRTSGTGNEQFF
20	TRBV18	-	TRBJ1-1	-	TGTGCCAGCTCATCCTTACCCGCCATACTTAGGGGGGTGAGGAACCCTGAAGCTTTCTTT	CASSSLPAILRGVRNPEAFF
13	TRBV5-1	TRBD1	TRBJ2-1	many	TGCGCCAGCATAGACAGGGGTTCGAATGAGCAGTTCTTC	CASIDRGSNEQFF
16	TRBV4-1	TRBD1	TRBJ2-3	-	TGCGCCAGCAGCCAAGACCGGACAGGGGATCAAGATACGCAGTATTTT	CASSQDRTGDQDTQYF
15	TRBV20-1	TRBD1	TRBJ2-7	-	TGCAGTGCTCGGTCCGGGACAGGGGGCTCCTACGAGCAGTACTTC	CSARSGTGGSYEQYF
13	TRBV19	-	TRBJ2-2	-	TGTGCCAGTACTCAGGGAAGGACCGGGGAGCTGTTTTTT	CASTQGRTGELFF
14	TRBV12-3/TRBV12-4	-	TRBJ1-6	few	TGTGCCAGCACCGCGAGGGGGGTGAATTCACCCCTCCACTTT	CASTARGVNSPLHF
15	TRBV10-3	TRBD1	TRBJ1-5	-	TGTGCCATCAGGAGGACAGGGGATAGCAATCAGCCCCAGCATTTT	CAIRRTGDSNQPQHF
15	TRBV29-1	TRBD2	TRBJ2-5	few	TGCAGCGTCACGGGACTAGCGGGAGTCGGAGAGACCCAGTACTTC	CSVTGLAGVGETQYF
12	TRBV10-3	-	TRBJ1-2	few	TGTGCCATCAGTGATTCTCCATTTGGCTACACCTTC	CAISDSPFGYTF
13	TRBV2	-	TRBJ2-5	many	TGTGCCAGCAGTGAAATTCCCCAAGAGACCCAGTACTTC	CASSEIPQETQYF
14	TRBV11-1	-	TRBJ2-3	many	TGTGCCAGCCTGCCAGCGGGCAACACAGATACGCAGTATTTT	CASLPAGNTDTQYF
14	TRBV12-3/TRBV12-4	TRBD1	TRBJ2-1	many	TGTGCCAGCAGGAATCGGGACAGGGGGCGTGAGCAGTTCTTC	CASRNRDRGREQFF
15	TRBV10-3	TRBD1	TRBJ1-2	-	TGTGCCATCAGTGAGTCTAGTCCGGGACAGGGAGGCTACACCTTC	CAISESSPGQGGYTF
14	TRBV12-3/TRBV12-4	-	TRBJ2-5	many	TGTGCCAGCAGTTTAACAGGAAAACAAGAGACCCAGTACTTC	CASSLTGKQETQYF
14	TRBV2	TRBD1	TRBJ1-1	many	TGTGCCAGCAGGGGGGACAGGCTGAACACTGAAGCTTTCTTT	CASRGDRLNTEAFF
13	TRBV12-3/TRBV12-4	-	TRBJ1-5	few	TGTGCCAGCAGTTTTCTTCTAAATCAGCCCCAGCATTTT	CASSFLLNQPQHF
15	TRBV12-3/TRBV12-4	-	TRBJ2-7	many	TGTGCCAGCAGTCGGGACATCCTTCTTACCTACGAGCAGTACTTC	CASSRDILLTYEQYF
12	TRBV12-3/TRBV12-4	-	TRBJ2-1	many	TGTGCCAGCACCCTAGGGGGGTTTGAGCAGTTCTTC	CASTLGGFEQFF
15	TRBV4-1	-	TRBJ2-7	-	TGCGCCAGCAGCCAGGGTCCGGGGGACGTCTACGAGCAGTACTTC	CASSQGPGDVYEQYF
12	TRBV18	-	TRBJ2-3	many	TGTGCCAGCTCACCACGGACAGATACGCAGTATTTT	CASSPRTDTQYF
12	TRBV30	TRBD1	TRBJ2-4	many	TGTGCCTGGACCGACAGGGTCGACATTCAGTACTTC	CAWTDRVDIQYF
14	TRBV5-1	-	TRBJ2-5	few	TGCGCCAGCAGCCCGATACTCCCAGTAGAGACCCAGTACTTC	CASSPILPVETQYF
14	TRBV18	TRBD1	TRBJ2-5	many	TGTGCCAGCTCATTCCAGGGGGCGCGGGAGACCCAGTACTTC	CASSFQGARETQYF
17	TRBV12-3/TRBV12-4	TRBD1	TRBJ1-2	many	TGTGCCAGCAGCCGTTCATCAGGGGGAGACGTAAGGGATGGCTACACCTTC	CASSRSSGGDVRDGYTF
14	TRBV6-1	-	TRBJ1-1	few	TGTGCCAGCAGTGAGATCCAAGTGAACACTGAAGCTTTCTTT	CASSEIQVNTEAFF
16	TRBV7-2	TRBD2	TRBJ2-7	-	TGTGCCAGCAGCTTAGATTGGACTAGCGGGAGTGGCGAGCAGTACTTC	CASSLDWTSGSGEQYF
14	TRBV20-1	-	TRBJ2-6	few	TGCAGTGCTCCGGTCGATTCTGGGGCCAACATCCTGACTTTC	CSAPVDSGANILTF
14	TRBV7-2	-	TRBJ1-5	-	TGTGCCAGCAGCTTAGGACGGGAGCAAGGGCCCCAGCATTTT	CASSLGREQGPQHF
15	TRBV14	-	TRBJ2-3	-	TGTGCCAGCAGCCAACGGCGGGCCTGGGGGGATACGCAGTATTTT	CASSQRRAWGDTQYF
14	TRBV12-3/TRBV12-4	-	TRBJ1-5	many	TGTGCCAGCAGTTTTAGACAAAATAATCAGCCCCAGCATTTT	CASSFRQNNQPQHF
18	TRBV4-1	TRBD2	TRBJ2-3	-	TGCGCCAGCAGCCAGGGGACTAGCGGGAGGGGGGCCACAGATACGCAGTATTTT	CASSQGTSGRGATDTQYF
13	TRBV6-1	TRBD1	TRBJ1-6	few	TGTGCCGCCAGGGGGCCCGGGAATTCACCCCTCCACTTT	CAARGPGNSPLHF
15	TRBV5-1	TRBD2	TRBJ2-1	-	TGCGCCAGCAGCATGATAGCGGGGGGCTACAATGAGCAGTTCTTC	CASSMIAGGYNEQFF
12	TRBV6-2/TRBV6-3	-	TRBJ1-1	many	TGTGCCAGCAGCCTCGACAGCCTTGAAGCTTTCTTT	CASSLDSLEAFF
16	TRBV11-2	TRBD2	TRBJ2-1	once	TGTGCCAGCATCGCCCGGGGGCTAGCGGGGATCGATGAGCAGTTCTTC	CASIARGLAGIDEQFF
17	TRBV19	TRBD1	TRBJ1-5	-	TGTGCCAGTAGTATGGGCTCGGACAGGGTAGGTAATCAGCCCCAGCATTTT	CASSMGSDRVGNQPQHF
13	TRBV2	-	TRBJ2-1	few	TGTGCCAGCAGTGGAGGACTCCCGTCGTGGCAGTTCTTC	CASSGGLPSWQFF
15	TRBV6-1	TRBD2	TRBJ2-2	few	TGTGCCAGCAGTAGAGGGACTAAGAACACCGGGGAGCTGTTTTTT	CASSRGTKNTGELFF
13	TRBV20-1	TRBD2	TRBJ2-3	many	TGCAGTGCTCTCAGCGGGAGGACAGATACGCAGTATTTT	CSALSGRTDTQYF
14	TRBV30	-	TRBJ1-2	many	TGTGCCTGGACGTGGGGGGGAGCTAACTATGGCTACACCTTC	CAWTWGGANYGYTF
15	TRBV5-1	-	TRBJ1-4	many	TGCGCCAGCAGCCGTTCGGGGGGGACTAATGAAAAACTGTTTTTT	CASSRSGGTNEKLFF
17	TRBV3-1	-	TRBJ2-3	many	TGTGCCAGCAGCCAAGATCCGGGCGGGGATAGCACAGATACGCAGTATTTT	CASSQDPGGDSTDTQYF
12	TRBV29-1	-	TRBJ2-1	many	TGCAGCCTCGGAGGGCCTTACAATGAGCAGTTCTTC	CSLGGPYNEQFF
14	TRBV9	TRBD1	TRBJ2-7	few	TGTGCCAGCAACGCAGGGGGCGCGGGATACGAGCAGTACTTC	CASNAGGAGYEQYF
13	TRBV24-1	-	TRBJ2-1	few	TGTGCCACTAGTGATTTCGGGAACGATGAGCAGTTCTTC	CATSDFGNDEQFF
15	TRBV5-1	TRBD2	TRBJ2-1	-	TGCGCCAGCAGCGTGTCTAGCGGGAGGATCTATGAGCAGTTCTTC	CASSVSSGRIYEQFF
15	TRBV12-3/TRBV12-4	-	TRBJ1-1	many	TGTGCCAGCAGTTCTTTCCGCAGGGGGAACACTGAAGCTTTCTTT	CASSSFRRGNTEAFF
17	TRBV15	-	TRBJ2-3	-	TGTGCCACCAGCAGAACGTTGCGGCTTGACCTCACAGATACGCAGTATTTT	CATSRTLRLDLTDTQYF
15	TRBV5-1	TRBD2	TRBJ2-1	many	TGCGCCAGCAGCTTATCTAGCGGGTCAGGCTCGGAGCAGTTCTTC	CASSLSSGSGSEQFF
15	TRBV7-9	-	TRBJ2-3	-	TGTGCCAGCTGCTCTGGTTCAGGGAGCACAGATACGCAGTATTTT	CASCSGSGSTDTQYF
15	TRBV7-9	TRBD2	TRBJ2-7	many	TGTGCCAGCAGCCCCGGGACTAGCGGGAACGACGAGCAGTACTTC	CASSPGTSGNDEQYF
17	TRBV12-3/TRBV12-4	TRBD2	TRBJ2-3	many	TGTGCCAGCAGGCCGCCGGGACTAGCGGCACCAGGGGATACGCAGTATTTT	CASRPPGLAAPGDTQYF
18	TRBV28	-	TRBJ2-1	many	TGTGCCAGCATTCCTTCCCAGGGAATCGAGGTGAAGGGCAATGAGCAGTTCTTC	CASIPSQGIEVKGNEQFF
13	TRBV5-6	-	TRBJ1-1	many	TGTGCCAGCAGCTTGGGTACGGGCACTGAAGCTTTCTTT	CASSLGTGTEAFF